A single sample gave rise to the 32 T cell receptor beta chains below, sequenced in a study of T cell responses to AZD1222 COVID-19 vaccine (dated by TCRdb to about 2021). Libraries were made using the immunoSEQ multiplex PCR assay. The clones in this table, taken by TCRdb from immuneACCESS, are in-frame only. Not every clone is retained; where verified, under half of the shortfall comes from an unresolved V gene, and the cause of the rest is unknown. The sample yields 240,000 or so clones; more than 80% were counted once. The ten biggest clones cover around 0.5% of the sample. The time point label here, explained by the study, means: baseline before first vaccination. The material sequenced was peripheral blood, taken on day 0 of AZD1222 vaccination. The origin of the receptors is an adult in good health.

The chain has TRBV2 and TRBJ1-1; D unclear. V lost 6 bases to trimming and J lost 5 bases, with 13 bases between them. Germline V gives CDR1 SNHLY, CDR2 FYNNEI. The CDR3 has 13 amino acids. CDR3 sequence: CASSQGSSTEAFF. For the CDR3, the DNA is TGTGCCAGCAGCCAAGGGAGCTCGACTGAAGCTTTCTTT.

This chain joins TRBV3-1 (or the pseudogene TRBV3-2) and TRBJ2-7; possibly TRBD1 for D (6 bases). The CDR3 is 14 amino acids. Per the germline V gene, CDR1 is LGHDT and CDR2 is YNNKEL (reference sequence). Between the trimmed V and J ends, which lost 2 bases and 2 bases, there was a span of 10 bases. The CDR3 protein is CASSQTTGTYEQYF. CDR3 nucleotides: TGTGCCAGCAGCCAAACAACAGGGACCTACGAGCAGTACTTC.

The rearrangement uses TRBV19 and TRBJ1-2; D gene uncertain. Germline values: CDR1 LNHDA, CDR2 SQIVND (reference sequence). V lost 3 bases, J lost 8 bases, and 19 bases lay in between. The CDR3 contains 15 residues. The CDR3 nucleotides read TGTGCCAGTAGTATCCCCGACCTAAAAGGCCCCGGCTACACCTTC. Residues: CASSIPDLKGPGYTF.

The chain combines TRBV29-1 with TRBJ2-7; 7 nucleotides line up with TRBD2. The V gene's germline CDR1 is SQVTM and CDR2 ANQGSEA. CDR3 size: 14 residues. Losses at the gene ends were 5 bases for V and 2 bases for J; bases not matched to a gene: 9. CDR3 amino acids: CSVRTGGRAYEQYF. CDR3 DNA: TGCAGCGTTAGGACGGGAGGTCGAGCCTACGAGCAGTACTTC.

The V gene is TRBV15, the J gene TRBJ1-4; 10 bases line up with TRBD1. Germline V lookup: CDR1 LNHNV, CDR2 YYDKDF (reference sequence). Germline trimming cut 1 base from V and 6 bases from J; bases unmatched to any gene: 8. This CDR3 region has 17 residues. In DNA, the CDR3 is TGTGCCACCAGCAGAGGAAGAACCGGGACAGGGGATGAAAAACTGTTTTTT. Protein: CATSRGRTGTGDEKLFF.

The CDR3 here is CASGRAGGTEAFF. CDR3 DNA: TGTGCCAGCGGGCGAGCGGGGGGCACTGAAGCTTTCTTT. The rearrangement joins TRBV3-1 (or the pseudogene TRBV3-2) to TRBJ1-1, with a tentative D call TRBD1 (5 bases). Germline V CDR1 and CDR2: LGHDT, YNNKEL (reference sequence). The CDR3 length is 13 residues. Trimming took 8 bases from V and 4 from J, leaving 14 bases between them.

The V and J genes are TRBV5-1 and TRBJ1-1; 7 bases are shared with TRBD1. The CDR3 is 13 amino acids. J was trimmed by 5 bases and V by 6 bases; bases with no gene match: 7. The V gene's germline CDR1 is SGHRS and CDR2 YFSETQ. The CDR3 reads CASKVSGGTEAFF. In DNA form, the CDR3 reads TGCGCCAGCAAGGTCTCAGGGGGAACTGAAGCTTTCTTT.

The chain is built from TRBV30 and TRBJ2-7, with 7 bases matching TRBD1. Germline CDR1 and CDR2: GTSNPN and SVGIG (reference sequence). Losses at the gene ends were 4 bases for V and 7 bases for J; bases not matched to a gene: 4. The CDR3 has 11 residues. CDR3 sequence reads: CAWTVQGEQYF. CDR3 DNA: TGTGCCTGGACCGTACAGGGGGAGCAGTACTTC.

V and J are TRBV28 and TRBJ1-3; D ambiguous. This CDR3 comprises 12 residues. Germline V gene sequence: CDR1 MDHEN, CDR2 SYDVKM. With 6 bases removed from V and 3 bases from J, the gap between germline ends came to 6 bases. The CDR3 sequence: CASRDHGNTIYF. The CDR3 DNA follows: TGTGCCAGCAGGGATCATGGAAACACCATATATTTT.

Points on this clone: The identical CDR3 is also encoded by other nucleotide sequences in the sample. The chain joins TRBV3-1 (or the pseudogene TRBV3-2) to TRBJ1-2; no definite D call. With 1 base removed from V and 4 bases from J, the gap between germline ends came to 4 bases. This CDR3 is 12 amino acids long. Germline CDR1 LGHDT, CDR2 YNNKEL (reference sequence). The CDR3 sequence: CASSQGTYGYTF. CDR3 DNA sequence: TGTGCCAGCAGCCAAGGAACCTATGGCTACACCTTC.

The chain carries TRBV10-3 and TRBJ1-1; unclear D gene. Trimming left V 3 bases short and J 4 bases short, with 12 bases between. CDR3 length: 14 amino acids. The germline V gene encodes CDR1 ENHRY and CDR2 SYGVKD. The CDR3 nucleotides read TGTGCCATCAGTGACTCGGGCGGCGGCACTGAAGCTTTCTTT. It codes for CAISDSGGGTEAFF.

This sequence joins TRBV3-1 (or the pseudogene TRBV3-2) and TRBJ2-7; TRBD1 agrees at 9 bases. The ends lost 4 bases at V and 7 bases at J; junction bases unmatched: 2. CDR3 length equals 12 residues. CDR1 and CDR2 from the germline V gene are LGHDT and YNNKEL (reference sequence). The CDR3 sequence: CASSRQGGEQYF. DNA for the CDR3: TGTGCCAGCAGCCGACAGGGGGGGGAGCAGTACTTC.

The V and J genes are TRBV2 and TRBJ1-5; D possibly corresponds to TRBD1 (5 bases). The germline CDR1 and CDR2 sequences are SNHLY and FYNNEI. The ends were cut back, 2 bases at V and 5 bases at J, with 13 bases in the middle. This CDR3 is built from 15 residues. The CDR3 DNA sequence: TGTGCCAGCAGTGAATCGGGGGGGGGATATCAGCCCCAGCATTTT. This encodes CASSESGGGYQPQHF. Based on the CDR3 plus reference TRBV2 and TRBJ1-5, the full variable domain is EPEVTQTPSHQVTQMGQEVILRCVPISNHLYFYWYRQILGQKVEFLVSFYNNEISEKSEIFDDQFSVERPDGSNFTLKIRSTKLEDSAMYFCASSESGGGYQPQHFGDGTRLSIL.

This rearrangement joins TRBV15 to TRBJ1-1; 8 nucleotides agree with TRBD1. The CDR3 is made up of 14 amino acids. In germline, CDR1 is LNHNV, CDR2 YYDKDF (reference sequence). V shed 6 bases and J 6 bases; nucleotides not matched to a gene: 9. CDR3 sequence (DNA): TGTGCCACCAGTAAGGACAGGGCAACCTCTGAAGCTTTCTTT. Protein: CATSKDRATSEAFF.

V is TRBV5-1 and J is TRBJ1-1; D gene unclear. Germline assignment: CDR1 SGHRS and CDR2 YFSETQ. This CDR3 contains 14 residues. Trimming removed 1 base at V and 1 base at J, with 8 bases between. Written as DNA, the CDR3 is TGCGCCAGCAGCTTGCGGGTTCCGAACACTGAAGCTTTCTTT. It specifies CASSLRVPNTEAFF.

The rearrangement joins TRBV10-2 to TRBJ2-6; TRBD2 is a possible D gene (6 bases). Trimming shortened V by 3 bases and J by 2 bases, and 8 bases separated the two germline ends. CDR3 length equals 15 residues. The V gene's germline CDR1 is WSHSY and CDR2 SAAADI. CDR3 amino acids: CASSDGGAGANVLTF. In DNA, the CDR3 is TGCGCCAGCAGTGATGGAGGGGCTGGGGCCAACGTCCTGACTTTC.

The genes are TRBV6-6 and TRBJ1-6; a weak D match, TRBD1 (5 bases). In germline, CDR1 is MNHNY, CDR2 SVGAGI (reference sequence). The CDR3 sequence is 14 residues long. V was trimmed by 4 bases and J by 8 bases, leaving 12 bases between them. The chain's CDR3 is CASSWGRDDSPLHF. DNA for the CDR3: TGTGCCAGCAGTTGGGGCAGGGATGATTCACCCCTCCACTTT.

The chain uses TRBV27 and TRBJ2-3; TRBD2 matches 8 bases. CDR3 length: 14 amino acids. CDR1 and CDR2 from the germline V gene are MNHEY and SMNVEV (reference sequence). Trimming cost V 1 base and J 7 bases; bases outside gene matches: 4. The CDR3 DNA follows: TGTGCCAGCAGTTTATTCGGCGGGAGGCATACGCAGTATTTT. This translates into CASSLFGGRHTQYF.

The chain is built from TRBV15 and TRBJ2-7, with D tentatively TRBD1 or TRBD2 (5 bases each). The V end lost 5 bases, the J end lost 1 base, and 9 bases lay between the germline ends. CDR3 length: 13 residues. Germline values: CDR1 LNHNV, CDR2 YYDKDF (reference sequence). The CDR3 spells CATSWDGSYEQYF. CDR3 DNA sequence: TGTGCCACCAGCTGGGACGGGTCCTACGAGCAGTACTTC.

This chain links TRBV18 with TRBJ1-4, with TRBD1 identical over 7 bases. The CDR3 covers 18 residues. V shed 1 base, J shed 6 bases, and the junction held 14 bases outside the gene matches. Germline assignment: CDR1 KGHSH and CDR2 LQKENI. DNA of the CDR3: TGTGCCAGCTCACCACTAGCGCTCGCTGACAGGGTAGATGAAAAACTGTTTTTT. This encodes CASSPLALADRVDEKLFF.

This chain connects TRBV4-3 to TRBJ1-5; D gene uncertain. The V and J ends lost 0 bases and 7 bases respectively, with 13 bases between them. The CDR3 is 15 residues long. Germline V lookup: CDR1 LGHNA, CDR2 YSLEER. In nucleotides, the CDR3 is TGCGCCAGCAGCCAAGAATGGGCCGGGTCACAGCCCCAGCATTTT. Its protein product is CASSQEWAGSQPQHF.

The chain joins TRBV9 to TRBJ1-3; 10 bases align to TRBD1. Trimming cost V 0 bases and J 4 bases; bases outside gene matches: 1. The CDR3 has 15 residues. Germline assignment: CDR1 SGDLS and CDR2 YYNGEE. Here the CDR3 DNA reads TGTGCCAGCAGCGTAGGGGACAGGGGAGGAAACACCATATATTTT. It is translated as CASSVGDRGGNTIYF.

CDR3 protein: CSVEGDSEQFF. The CDR3 coding sequence is TGCAGCGTTGAAGGGGATTCGGAGCAGTTCTTC. The gene calls are TRBV29-1 and TRBJ2-1; D unclear. V lost 1 base, J lost 10 bases, and 8 bases lay in between. Germline-derived CDR1 and CDR2 are SQVTM and ANQGSEA. This CDR3 region has 11 residues.

The chain's CDR3 is CSVATSGRAEQFF. CDR3 DNA sequence: TGCAGCGTCGCGACTAGCGGGAGAGCTGAGCAGTTCTTC. The chain combines TRBV29-1 with TRBJ2-1; TRBD2 agrees at 12 bases. The CDR3 totals 13 residues. V was clipped by 6 bases and J by 9 bases; unmatched bases: 6. Germline V lookup: CDR1 SQVTM, CDR2 ANQGSEA.

J is TRBJ2-1 and V is TRBV7-9; unclear D gene. The length of the CDR3 is 16 residues. Trimming took 1 base from V and 0 from J, leaving 10 bases between them. Germline CDR1 reads SEHNR; CDR2 reads FQNEAQ (reference sequence). This CDR3 reads CASSLGAGLSYNEQFF. The CDR3, as DNA: TGTGCCAGCAGCTTAGGAGCCGGCCTCTCCTACAATGAGCAGTTCTTC.

This sequence joins TRBV11-3 and TRBJ2-3, with D possibly TRBD2 on 5 matching bases. The CDR3 extends over 15 amino acids. Germline V CDR1 and CDR2: SGHNT, YENEEA. V lost 1 base, J lost 0 bases, and 8 bases lay in between. DNA for the CDR3: TGTGCCAGCAGCTTAGGGCTAGCTAGCACAGATACGCAGTATTTT. It is translated as CASSLGLASTDTQYF.

The chain employs TRBV6-2 or TRBV6-3 and TRBJ2-2, with 7 bases lining up with TRBD2. The ends lost 6 bases at V and 5 bases at J; junction bases unmatched: 6. The CDR3 totals 14 residues. CDR1 is MNHEY and CDR2 is SVGEGT in the germline V gene. CDR3 bases: TGTGCCAGCAGCCCCGGCGGGGGAACCGGGGAGCTGTTTTTT. It encodes CASSPGGGTGELFF.

The CDR3 DNA reads TGTGCCAGCAGCACTGACGGGGCGGGAGCTGAAGCTTTCTTT. Amino acids: CASSTDGAGAEAFF. The V gene is TRBV2, the J gene TRBJ1-1; D is possibly TRBD1 (5 bases). Trimming took off 6 bases at V and 6 bases at J, with 17 bases between the two ends. Germline V gives CDR1 SNHLY, CDR2 FYNNEI. This CDR3 comprises 14 residues.

In nucleotides, the CDR3 is TGTGCCAGCAGCCAAGGGTCCCGAGGTGAGACCCAGTACTTC. It is translated as CASSQGSRGETQYF. The chain employs TRBV3-1 (or the pseudogene TRBV3-2) and TRBJ2-5; no clear D gene. There are 14 residues in the CDR3. Germline CDR1 and CDR2: LGHDT and YNNKEL (reference sequence). Trimming removed 1 base at V and 5 bases at J, with 11 bases between.

J is TRBJ2-7 and V is TRBV2; 7 bases agree with TRBD1. From germline, CDR1 is SNHLY and CDR2 FYNNEI. This CDR3 spans 13 amino acids. With 8 bases clipped from V and 2 bases from J, the junction kept 6 bases outside the gene matches. The CDR3 sequence: CASGGQATYEQYF. CDR3 DNA sequence: TGTGCCAGCGGAGGACAGGCGACCTACGAGCAGTACTTC.

The V call is TRBV12-3 or TRBV12-4, the J call TRBJ2-1; D gene uncertain. Trimming cost V 6 bases and J 9 bases, with 12 bases left between them. This CDR3 contains 12 residues. The CDR3 sequence: CASSQSSIEQFF. CDR3 coding DNA: TGTGCCAGCAGCCAGTCTAGTATTGAGCAGTTCTTC.

The chain recombines TRBV19 with TRBJ1-2; maybe TRBD1 (6 bases). The germline V and J ends were trimmed by 6 bases and 1 base, with 12 bases remaining between them. Germline V lookup: CDR1 LNHDA, CDR2 SQIVND (reference sequence). The length of the CDR3 is 14 residues. The CDR3 is CASRSQGGNYGYTF. The CDR3 region has the DNA TGTGCCAGTAGGTCACAGGGCGGTAACTATGGCTACACCTTC.